A single sample is the source of the 29 T cell receptor beta chains below, sequenced in a study of response to subunit inactivated influenza vaccine. TCRdb itself ran the RT-PCR reads through MiXCR, one entry per CDR3 protein. Of hundreds of thousands of distinct CDR3 sequences in the sample, about an eighth were seen once. Sample: PBMCs from blood, taken about 40 days after vaccination. The receptors derive from a man aged 45-65 years who received an inactivated influenza vaccine.

V is TRBV10-3 and J is TRBJ2-2, with 10 nucleotides matching TRBD2. Unmatched junction bases numbered 6, after V lost 0 bases and J lost 2 bases. This CDR3 comprises 18 residues. Germline lookup yields CDR1 ENHRY and CDR2 SYGVKD. The CDR3 reads CAISESILAGANTGELFF. DNA of the CDR3: TGTGCCATCAGTGAGTCAATCCTAGCGGGAGCAAACACCGGGGAGCTGTTTTTT.

A few counts support this clonotype. The chain has TRBV5-5 and TRBJ2-5; D is perhaps TRBD2 (6 bases). This CDR3 has 13 residues. Trimming removed 5 bases at V and 4 bases at J, with 12 bases between. The germline gives CDR1 SGHKS, CDR2 YYEKEE (reference sequence). As DNA, the CDR3 is TGTGCCAGCAGACCTGACGGGGGAGAGACCCAGTACTTC. Its translation is CASRPDGGETQYF.

The chain uses TRBV20-1 and TRBJ1-1; D ambiguous. V was cut by 0 bases and J by 1 base, with 12 bases left in between. Germline V gene lookup returns CDR1 DFQATT and CDR2 SNEGSKA (reference sequence). CDR3 length equals 15 residues. The CDR3 DNA follows: TGCAGTGCTAGAGAGTCCCTTCAGAGGAACACTGAAGCTTTCTTT. This sequence encodes CSARESLQRNTEAFF.

This clonotype was seen a handful of times. The chain couples TRBV5-1 to TRBJ2-5; D unclear. The CDR3 runs to 14 residues. Germline CDR1 reads SGHRS; CDR2 reads YFSETQ. V lost 5 bases and J lost 5, with 16 bases in between. This CDR3 reads CASSLQTPPETQYF. The CDR3, as DNA: TGCGCCAGCAGTCTACAGACACCCCCGGAGACCCAGTACTTC.

This clonotype has ten or more counts. The J gene is TRBJ2-1, the V gene TRBV7-9; D may be TRBD1 or TRBD2 (6 bases each). Per germline, CDR1 SEHNR and CDR2 FQNEAQ (reference sequence). V gave up 5 bases and J gave up 5 bases, with 16 bases separating them. The CDR3 runs to 15 residues. CDR3 protein: CASSQSGAANNEQFF. CDR3 bases: TGTGCCAGCAGCCAATCGGGGGCAGCAAACAATGAGCAGTTCTTC. Full variable domain (missing parts from reference TRBV7-9 and TRBJ2-1): DTGVSQNPRHKITKRGQNVTFRCDPISEHNRLYWYRQTLGQGPEFLTYFQNEAQLEKSRLLSDRFSAERPKGSFSTLEIQRTEQGDSAMYLCASSQSGAANNEQFFGPGTRLTVL.

J is TRBJ1-1 and V is TRBV7-8; D remains unclear. The germline CDR1 and CDR2 sequences are SGHVS and FQNEAQ. With 5 bases removed from V and 1 base from J, the gap between germline ends came to 14 bases. The CDR3 has 15 residues. The CDR3 coding sequence is TGTGCCAGCAGCCGCTGGGGTATCGGGAACACTGAAGCTTTCTTT. Translation: CASSRWGIGNTEAFF.

This clonotype was observed many times. The V call is TRBV5-1, the J call TRBJ2-1, with D perhaps being TRBD1 or TRBD2 (5 bases each). This CDR3 contains 15 residues. The germline gives CDR1 SGHRS, CDR2 YFSETQ. Trimming removed 7 bases from V and 0 bases from J, with 14 bases in between. CDR3 DNA: TGCGCCAGCTTTCCGGGACGGAGCTCCTACAATGAGCAGTTCTTC. It encodes CASFPGRSSYNEQFF.

This clonotype has only a few counts. This sequence joins TRBV29-1 and TRBJ2-1; 8 bases fit TRBD2. Germline V gene lookup returns CDR1 SQVTM and CDR2 ANQGSEA. V gave up 7 bases and J gave up 7 bases; unmatched junction bases: 3. CDR3 length: 11 amino acids. Here the CDR3 DNA reads TGCAGCGGCGGGAGGTGGAATGAGCAGTTCTTC. Amino acids: CSGGRWNEQFF.

The rearrangement uses TRBV7-6 and TRBJ1-6; D gene ambiguous. Germline CDR1 SGHVS, CDR2 FNYEAQ. Trimming removed 1 base at V and 5 bases at J, with 6 bases between. The CDR3 consists of 14 residues. CDR3 sequence: CASSLDGNNSPLHF. The CDR3 nucleotides read TGTGCCAGCAGCTTAGATGGGAATAATTCACCCCTCCACTTT.

In this sample, this clonotype turned up a few times. DNA of the CDR3: TGCGCCAGCAGCTTGGTGGAACAGGGGGCCCTCTCTGGAAACACCATATATTTT. Translating it yields CASSLVEQGALSGNTIYF. V and J are TRBV5-1 and TRBJ1-3; 9 positions agree with TRBD1. CDR1 and CDR2 (germline): SGHRS, YFSETQ. CDR3 length: 18 amino acids. V shed 0 bases and J 0 bases; nucleotides not matched to a gene: 7. The variable domain in full, completed from reference TRBV5-1 and TRBJ1-3, reads KAGVTQTPRYLIKTRGQQVTLSCSPISGHRSVSWYQQTPGQGLQFLFEYFSETQRNKGNFPGRFSGRQFSNSRSEMNVSTLELGDSALYLCASSLVEQGALSGNTIYFGEGSWLTVV.

This clonotype was seen ten or more times. This rearrangement joins TRBV7-9 to TRBJ1-2; no reliable D call. Deletions cut 5 bases from V and 4 bases from J, with 17 bases between. Germline CDR1 and CDR2: SEHNR and FQNEAQ (reference sequence). There are 15 residues in the CDR3. CDR3 DNA sequence: TGTGCCAGCAGCCCCTTCGACCGACCCTCCTATGGCTACACCTTC. It codes for CASSPFDRPSYGYTF. The full variable domain, in which reference TRBV7-9 and TRBJ1-2 provide the parts outside the CDR3, is DTGVSQNPRHKITKRGQNVTFRCDPISEHNRLYWYRQTLGQGPEFLTYFQNEAQLEKSRLLSDRFSAERPKGSFSTLEIQRTEQGDSAMYLCASSPFDRPSYGYTFGSGTRLTVV.

J is TRBJ2-1 and V is TRBV28; TRBD2 agrees at 7 bases. Germline loops: CDR1 MDHEN, CDR2 SYDVKM. Trimming removed 8 bases from V and 13 bases from J; junction bases left unmatched: 11. This CDR3 has 12 residues. The CDR3 DNA reads TGTGCCAGCTGGACTGGGGGAGGGCCTCAGTTCTTC. It specifies CASWTGGGPQFF.

J is TRBJ2-4 and V is TRBV12-3 or TRBV12-4, with 8 bases identical to TRBD1. The CDR3 contains 13 residues. The ends lost 10 bases at V and 6 bases at J; junction bases unmatched: 8. CDR3 bases: TGTGCCACCTCCAGGGGGCCAGGAAACATTCAGTACTTC. Encoded protein: CATSRGPGNIQYF.

V and J are TRBV7-9 and TRBJ2-7; 11 bases align to TRBD1. The V and J ends lost 0 bases and 3 bases, in that order; junction bases with no gene match: 4. CDR1 and CDR2 (germline): SEHNR, FQNEAQ (reference sequence). The CDR3 consists of 16 residues. For the CDR3, the DNA is TGTGCCAGCAGCTTAGCGCTCGGGACAGGGGGCTACGAGCAGTACTTC. It specifies CASSLALGTGGYEQYF.

This clonotype occurred many times. The V and J genes are TRBV5-1 and TRBJ2-3; the D gene is possibly TRBD1 (5 bases). Germline V CDR1 and CDR2: SGHRS, YFSETQ. Deletions cut 4 bases from V and 0 bases from J, with 12 bases between. The CDR3 covers 15 residues. CDR3 DNA sequence: TGCGCCAGCAGCCCACAGGTTTCTAGCACAGATACGCAGTATTTT. It encodes CASSPQVSSTDTQYF.

A few counts support this clonotype. CDR3 DNA sequence: TGTGCCAGCAGCGCGACTGATCTAGCCAAAAACATTCAGTACTTC. Amino acids: CASSATDLAKNIQYF. The rearrangement uses TRBV9 and TRBJ2-4; no reliable D call. Germline assignment: CDR1 SGDLS and CDR2 YYNGEE. The length of the CDR3 is 15 residues. V lost 3 bases and J 0 bases, leaving 10 bases between the germline ends. Based on the CDR3 plus reference TRBV9 and TRBJ2-4, the full variable domain is DSGVTQTPKHLITATGQRVTLRCSPRSGDLSVYWYQQSLDQGLQFLIQYYNGEERAKGNILERFSAQQFPDLHSELNLSSLELGDSALYFCASSATDLAKNIQYFGAGTRLSVL.

This clonotype was seen more than once but under ten times. V gene TRBV5-1 combines with J gene TRBJ2-2, with D possibly TRBD1 on 5 matching bases. CDR1 and CDR2 from the germline V gene are SGHRS and YFSETQ. Trimming stripped 4 bases from V and 3 bases from J, with 16 bases between. CDR3 length: 16 amino acids. The CDR3 here is CASSLLGHVDTGELFF. The CDR3 nucleotides are TGCGCCAGCAGCCTACTCGGACATGTGGACACCGGGGAGCTGTTTTTT.

The J gene is TRBJ1-6, the V gene TRBV7-6; D ambiguous. The V end was cut by 5 bases, the J end by 7 bases, with 9 bases between. Germline lookup yields CDR1 SGHVS and CDR2 FNYEAQ. The CDR3 spans 13 residues. The CDR3 is CASSADPNSPLHF. The CDR3 DNA is TGTGCCAGCAGCGCAGACCCCAATTCACCCCTCCACTTT.

This clonotype was detected a few times. The V gene is TRBV10-3, the J gene TRBJ2-1, with 10 bases aligning to TRBD2. Germline CDR1 ENHRY, CDR2 SYGVKD. CDR3 length: 18 residues. With 4 bases clipped from V and 6 bases from J, the junction kept 15 bases outside the gene matches. In DNA, the CDR3 is TGTGCCATCAGTGCCATCGGGTCAGCGGGGGGGCCCTTCAATGAGCAGTTCTTC. Residues: CAISAIGSAGGPFNEQFF.

This clonotype was counted a few times. The J gene is TRBJ2-1, the V gene TRBV5-1; D is possibly TRBD1 (6 bases). Germline lookup yields CDR1 SGHRS and CDR2 YFSETQ. The V gene lost 4 bases and the J gene lost 0 bases, with 20 bases spanning the gap. CDR3 length: 18 residues. The CDR3 DNA is TGCGCCAGCAGCGACAGAGGGGGTGGGGGCATCTCCTACAATGAGCAGTTCTTC. It translates to CASSDRGGGGISYNEQFF.

In this sample, this clonotype turned up many times. The V gene is TRBV28, the J gene TRBJ1-2; maybe TRBD1 (5 bases). The CDR3 has 15 residues. V was pared by 6 bases and J by 5 bases, with 19 bases between. The germline V gene has CDR1 MDHEN and CDR2 SYDVKM. CDR3 bases: TGTGCCAGCAGGAAGACCGGGACCAGAGGGTATGGCTACACCTTC. It codes for CASRKTGTRGYGYTF.

This clonotype was detected a few times. The chain employs TRBV12-3 or TRBV12-4 and TRBJ2-7, with 7 nucleotides matching TRBD1. The CDR3 totals 16 residues. V was clipped by 1 base and J by 3 bases; unmatched bases: 9. CDR3 DNA sequence: TGTGCCAGCAGTTTAGGTTCTCAAGGGGGCCACTACGAGCAGTACTTC. This encodes CASSLGSQGGHYEQYF.

The chain links TRBV12-3 or TRBV12-4 to TRBJ2-3; 9 nucleotides match TRBD2. The CDR3 has 18 residues. V trimming: 6 bases; J trimming: 1 base; junction bases outside the gene matches: 14. The chain's CDR3 is CASSRSLRGGIGTDTQYF. The CDR3 DNA follows: TGTGCCAGCAGCCGATCCTTGCGGGGGGGGATAGGCACAGATACGCAGTATTTT.

This clonotype was found a few times. The CDR3 region is CSAQDRGFPYEQYF. Written as DNA, the CDR3 is TGCAGTGCCCAAGACAGGGGGTTCCCCTACGAGCAGTACTTC. The V call is TRBV20-1, the J call TRBJ2-7, with TRBD1 matching 9 bases. Trimming took 6 bases from V and 2 from J; bases not matched to a gene: 8. The germline CDR1 and CDR2 sequences are DFQATT and SNEGSKA (reference sequence). The CDR3 sequence is 14 residues long.

This clonotype showed up just a few times. Written as DNA, the CDR3 is TGTGCCATCCAGGGGAGTGGGACTGAAGCTTTCTTT. Translating gives CAIQGSGTEAFF. The rearrangement uses TRBV10-3 and TRBJ1-1, with a tentative D call TRBD1 (6 bases). CDR3 size: 12 residues. V lost 8 bases to trimming and J lost 5 bases, with 12 bases between them. Germline V gene sequence: CDR1 ENHRY, CDR2 SYGVKD.

This clonotype was seen only a few times. V is TRBV15 and J is TRBJ2-2; D is ambiguous. CDR3 length: 16 amino acids. Trimming stripped 0 bases from V and 1 base from J, with 9 bases between. Germline V lookup: CDR1 LNHNV, CDR2 YYDKDF (reference sequence). CDR3 sequence reads: CATSRDQWENTGELFF. The CDR3 coding sequence is TGTGCCACCAGCAGAGATCAGTGGGAGAACACCGGGGAGCTGTTTTTT. Variable domain in full (rest from reference TRBV15 and TRBJ2-2): DAMVIQNPRYQVTQFGKPVTLSCSQTLNHNVMYWYQQKSSQAPKLLFHYYDKDFNNEADTPDNFQSRRPNTSFCFLDIRSPGLGDTAMYLCATSRDQWENTGELFFGEGSRLTVL.

This clonotype was found a few times. The genes are TRBV3-1 and TRBJ2-2, with 10 bases matching TRBD1. The V gene's germline CDR1 is LGHDT and CDR2 YNNKEL (reference sequence). CDR3 size: 16 residues. Germline trimming cut 4 bases from V and 7 bases from J; bases unmatched to any gene: 9. The CDR3 bases are TGTGCCAGCAGCCCCTCGGGACAGGGGATGGGCGGGGAGCTGTTTTTT. Translation: CASSPSGQGMGGELFF.

The rearrangement uses TRBV27 and TRBJ2-1; 12 nucleotides line up with TRBD2. CDR3 length equals 17 residues. Per germline, CDR1 MNHEY and CDR2 SMNVEV (reference sequence). V gave up 8 bases and J gave up 9 bases; unmatched junction bases: 17. The CDR3 coding sequence is TGTGCCAGCCTAAGACTAGCGGGAGTTGGGCGGGGGGGTGAGCAGTTCTTC. Translating gives CASLRLAGVGRGGEQFF.

This chain joins TRBV10-3 and TRBJ2-5, with 8 nucleotides matching TRBD1. V dropped 4 bases and J dropped 3; count of bases not matched to a gene: 4. Per germline, CDR1 ENHRY and CDR2 SYGVKD. This CDR3 contains 14 residues. The DNA for the CDR3 is TGTGCCATCAGTGCCTCGACAGGGGAAGAGACCCAGTACTTC. Its protein is CAISASTGEETQYF.